This entry lists 18 T cell receptor beta chains sequenced from one sample in a study of blood T cell repertoires in COVID-19. Libraries were prepared by immunoSEQ multiplex PCR; TCRdb keeps only in-frame clonotypes and omits some of them. The data hold roughly 170,000 clones, with 88% observed a single time. The sample consisted of peripheral blood. The source is a man aged 60 to 69 with acute or convalescent COVID-19.

This clone was counted a few times. The V call is TRBV6-2 or TRBV6-3, the J call TRBJ2-2; no definite D call. In germline, CDR1 is MNHEY, CDR2 SVGEGT. Trimming pared 5 bases from V and 0 bases from J, leaving 10 bases between. The CDR3 is 15 amino acids. CDR3 nucleotide sequence: TGTGCCAGCAGTACTGACGGAGCGAACACCGGGGAGCTGTTTTTT. Residues: CASSTDGANTGELFF.

The chain recombines TRBV19 with TRBJ2-7; 11 nucleotides agree with TRBD2. CDR3 size: 14 residues. The germline V gene encodes CDR1 LNHDA and CDR2 SQIVND (reference sequence). After removal of 5 bases from V and 6 bases from J, the junction contained 6 bases not matched to a gene. The CDR3 is CASSVTSGDGEQYV. The CDR3 DNA sequence: TGTGCCAGTAGTGTGACTAGCGGGGATGGCGAGCAGTACGTC.

V usage is TRBV27 and J usage is TRBJ1-5; TRBD1 aligns across 9 bases. CDR3 length: 14 amino acids. Germline CDR1 MNHEY, CDR2 SMNVEV (reference sequence). V shed 7 bases and J 5 bases; nucleotides not matched to a gene: 6. CDR3 nucleotide sequence: TGTGCCAGCACCTCAGGGACAGGGCATCAGCCCCAGCATTTT. Translated: CASTSGTGHQPQHF.

This chain links TRBV10-3 with TRBJ1-2; D gene ambiguous. The germline CDR1 and CDR2 sequences are ENHRY and SYGVKD. The V end lost 0 bases, the J end lost 0 bases, and 14 bases lay between the germline ends. This CDR3 is built from 17 residues. The CDR3: CAISESPGSHANYGYTF. CDR3 sequence (DNA): TGTGCCATCAGTGAGTCCCCGGGATCGCACGCTAACTATGGCTACACCTTC.

The rearrangement joins TRBV27 to TRBJ2-4; the match to TRBD2 covers 8 bases. CDR1 is MNHEY, CDR2 SMNVEV, per germline (reference sequence). J was trimmed by 2 bases and V by 10 bases; bases with no gene match: 7. CDR3 size: 14 residues. The CDR3: CATRGGMSKNIQYF. DNA for the CDR3: TGTGCCACCCGGGGGGGGATGTCCAAAAACATTCAGTACTTC.

This clone is a singleton in its sample. The chain links TRBV12-5 to TRBJ1-3, with D unresolved. V lost 3 bases, J lost 4 bases, and 16 bases lay in between. This CDR3 spans 16 amino acids. From germline, CDR1 is LGHNT and CDR2 FRNRAP. The CDR3 reads CASGLGRLEAGNTIYF. The CDR3 DNA follows: TGTGCTAGTGGTTTAGGACGTCTGGAGGCGGGAAACACCATATATTTT.

The chain combines TRBV11-1 with TRBJ1-1; 7 bases line up with TRBD1. The CDR3 has 14 residues. V was pared by 7 bases and J by 1 base, with 6 bases of the junction left unmatched. Looked up from germline, CDR1 is SGHAT and CDR2 is FQDESV (reference sequence). CDR3 sequence reads: CASKKQGKNTEAFF. The CDR3 nucleotides are TGTGCCAGCAAGAAACAGGGGAAGAACACTGAAGCTTTCTTT.

V gene TRBV12-5 combines with J gene TRBJ2-7; the match to TRBD2 covers 7 bases. Germline CDR1 reads LGHNT; CDR2 reads FRNRAP. J was trimmed by 0 bases and V by 4 bases; bases with no gene match: 6. The CDR3 totals 15 residues. The chain's CDR3 is CASGSRAGVSYEQYF. In DNA, the CDR3 is TGTGCTAGTGGTTCCCGGGCGGGAGTCTCCTACGAGCAGTACTTC.

This chain links TRBV19 with TRBJ1-1; D is perhaps TRBD1 (5 bases). Trimming removed 5 bases from V and 1 base from J, with 11 bases in between. The CDR3 is made up of 14 amino acids. Germline V gene data show CDR1 as LNHDA and CDR2 as SQIVND (reference sequence). The CDR3: CASSYGGKNTEAFF. CDR3 nucleotides: TGTGCCAGTAGTTATGGGGGGAAGAACACTGAAGCTTTCTTT.

V gene TRBV30 combines with J gene TRBJ1-1, with D hard to call. Per germline, CDR1 GTSNPN and CDR2 SVGIG (reference sequence). The CDR3 is made up of 15 amino acids. The V and J ends lost 0 bases and 5 bases respectively, with 16 bases between them. CDR3 residues: CAWSVGAGWVTEAFF. CDR3 nucleotides: TGTGCCTGGAGTGTAGGTGCGGGATGGGTGACTGAAGCTTTCTTT.

V usage is TRBV6-1 and J usage is TRBJ2-7; D unclear. Trimming removed 2 bases from V and 2 bases from J, with 13 bases in between. The CDR3 is made up of 15 amino acids. CDR1 and CDR2 from the germline V gene are MNHNS and SASEGT. CDR3 in amino acids: CASSEKGTVPYEQYV. CDR3 bases: TGTGCCAGCAGTGAAAAAGGCACAGTACCCTACGAGCAGTACGTC.

The chain joins TRBV10-3 to TRBJ1-2; a possible D gene is TRBD1 (5 bases). Trimming shortened V by 0 bases and J by 6 bases, and 11 bases separated the two germline ends. Germline V gene lookup returns CDR1 ENHRY and CDR2 SYGVKD. The CDR3 loop spans 14 amino acids. The CDR3 DNA sequence: TGTGCCATCAGTGAGTCCCCCGGGGGAGATGGCTACACCTTC. This sequence encodes CAISESPGGDGYTF.

CDR3 sequence (DNA): TGTGCCAGTAGTCCTCGGGGGGGTGAAGCTTTCTTT. Translated, it gives CASSPRGGEAFF. V is TRBV19 and J is TRBJ1-1; tentatively, D is TRBD1 (5 bases). V shed 5 bases and J shed 7 bases, with 11 bases lying between them. The CDR3 has 12 residues. CDR1 LNHDA and CDR2 SQIVND come from the germline V gene (reference sequence).

CDR3 nucleotide sequence: TGTGCCAGCAGCTTAATAAAAGGGGGCGCCTTTGAGGCCGGGGAGCTGTTTTTT. Its translation is CASSLIKGGAFEAGELFF. The V call is TRBV11-2, the J call TRBJ2-2; TRBD1 agrees at 7 bases. With V trimmed by 2 bases and J by 6 bases, 15 bases remained unmatched. Germline CDR1 reads SGHAT; CDR2 reads FQNNGV. The CDR3 covers 18 residues.

This chain uses TRBV9 with TRBJ1-1, with TRBD1 as a possible D gene (6 bases). The CDR3 loop spans 15 amino acids. V was pared by 3 bases and J by 1 base, with 13 bases between. Looked up from germline, CDR1 is SGDLS and CDR2 is YYNGEE. The CDR3 loop is CASSEGGDPNTEAFF. CDR3 DNA sequence: TGTGCCAGCAGCGAGGGGGGGGACCCGAACACTGAAGCTTTCTTT.

The rearrangement joins TRBV6-2 or TRBV6-3 to TRBJ1-3; D might be TRBD1 (5 bases). The V end was cut by 5 bases, the J end by 2 bases, with 10 bases between. This CDR3 is 14 amino acids long. CDR1 MNHEY and CDR2 SVGEGT come from the germline V gene. The CDR3 DNA follows: TGTGCCAGCAGTGTGGACATAACTGGAAACACCATATATTTT. Residues: CASSVDITGNTIYF.

The rearrangement uses TRBV6-1 and TRBJ2-1; 15 bases are a match to TRBD2. Trimming took 4 bases from V and 7 from J; bases not matched to a gene: 5. CDR3 size: 16 residues. The germline V gene has CDR1 MNHNS and CDR2 SASEGT. CDR3 DNA: TGTGCCAGCAGTGCTTCCGGGACTAGCGGGAGGAATGAGCAGTTCTTC. This encodes CASSASGTSGRNEQFF.

The V gene is TRBV4-1, the J gene TRBJ2-7; 10 nucleotides match TRBD1. The CDR3 runs 16 residues. Germline V gene data show CDR1 as MGHRA and CDR2 as YSYEKL. Trimming cost V 1 base and J 2 bases; bases outside gene matches: 5. The CDR3 bases are TGCGCCAGCAGCCAAGCGACCGGGACAGGGGCCTACGAGCAGTACGTC. Amino acid sequence: CASSQATGTGAYEQYV.